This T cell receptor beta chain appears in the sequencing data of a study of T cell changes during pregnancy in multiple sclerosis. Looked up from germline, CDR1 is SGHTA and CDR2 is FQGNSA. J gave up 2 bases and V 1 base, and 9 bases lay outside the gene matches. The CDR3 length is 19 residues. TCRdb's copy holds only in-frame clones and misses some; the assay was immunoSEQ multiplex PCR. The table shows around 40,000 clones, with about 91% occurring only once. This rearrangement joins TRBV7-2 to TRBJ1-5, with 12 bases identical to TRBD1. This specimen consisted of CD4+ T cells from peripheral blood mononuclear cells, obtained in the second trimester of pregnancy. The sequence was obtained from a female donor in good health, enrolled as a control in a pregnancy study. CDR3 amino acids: CASSLGPGQGARGNQPQHF. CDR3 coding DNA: TGTGCCAGCAGCTTAGGTCCGGGACAGGGGGCGCGAGGCAATCAGCCCCAGCATTTT.